This TCR beta chain is from a study of lymphopenia after photon versus proton radiotherapy. Data came from immunoSEQ multiplex PCR; TCRdb stores just in-frame clones and leaves some out. Of some 26,000 clones listed, around 82% are singletons. The CDR3 has 14 amino acids. The V segment lost 0 bases and the J segment 3 bases; nucleotides outside the gene matches: 1. Germline-derived CDR1 and CDR2 are LNHNV and YYDKDF (reference sequence). This receptor was obtained from a man in his fifties with gastric cancer. The source material was peripheral blood, sampled from a patient treated with photon-based radiotherapy. V gene TRBV15 combines with J gene TRBJ2-7, with 8 bases aligning to TRBD1. The CDR3 DNA sequence: TGTGCCACCAGCAGAGACAGGGGGCACTACGAGCAGTACTTC. It encodes CATSRDRGHYEQYF.